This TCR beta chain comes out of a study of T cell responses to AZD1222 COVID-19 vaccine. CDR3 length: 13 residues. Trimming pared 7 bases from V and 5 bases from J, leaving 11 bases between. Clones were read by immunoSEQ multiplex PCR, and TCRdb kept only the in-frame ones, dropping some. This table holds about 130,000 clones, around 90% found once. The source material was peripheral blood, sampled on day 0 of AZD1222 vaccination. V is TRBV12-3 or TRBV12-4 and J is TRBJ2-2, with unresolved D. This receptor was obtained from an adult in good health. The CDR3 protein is CASTVTTTGELFF. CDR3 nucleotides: TGTGCCAGCACCGTTACTACAACCGGGGAGCTGTTTTTT.